This is a list of T cell receptor beta chains from one sample in a study of blood T cell repertoires in COVID-19. Repertoires were generated with immunoSEQ multiplex PCR, while TCRdb's copy carries only in-frame clones and drops some. This sample yields 28,000 or so clones, of which over 75% are seen a single time; 7% to 9% belongs to the top ten. Material: peripheral blood. These receptor sequences come from a man aged 60 to 69 with COVID-19, enrolled during active disease. The CDR3 runs from the conserved cysteine through the conserved F or W. Fields, in order: J gene, clone size, V gene, D gene, CDR3 DNA, CDR3 protein. D genes are given only for firm matches. Only some rows state a clone size, as once, few, many or a class for expanded clones.

>TRBJ2-7|-|TRBV10-3|TRBD2
TGTGCCATCACTCCGGGACTAGCGGGAGACGAGCAGTACTTC
CAITPGLAGDEQYF
>TRBJ1-1|-|TRBV3-1/TRBV3-2|-
TGTGCCAGCAGCCAAGAATACGGGAACTCTGAAGCTTTCTTT
CASSQEYGNSEAFF
>TRBJ2-1|-|TRBV28|TRBD1
TGTGCCAGCAGGCAACGGGACAGGGTGTTCAATGAGCAGTTCTTC
CASRQRDRVFNEQFF
>TRBJ2-7|-|TRBV5-1|-
TGCGCCAGCAGCTTGGTAGTCGGGACAACTACCTACGAGCAGTACTTC
CASSLVVGTTTYEQYF
>TRBJ1-4|-|TRBV9|-
TGTGCCAGCAGCCCTTTGACAGGCGTTAATGAAAAACTGTTTTTT
CASSPLTGVNEKLFF
>TRBJ2-5|-|TRBV6-5|TRBD2
TGTGCCAGCAGTTACACAGGACTAGCGGGAGGGGAGACCCAGTACTTC
CASSYTGLAGGETQYF
>TRBJ2-1|-|TRBV19|TRBD1
TGTGCCAGTAGTAAACCTCCCTTGACAGGGTCGCGGGATGAGCAGTTCTTC
CASSKPPLTGSRDEQFF
>TRBJ2-7|-|TRBV11-3|-
TGTGCCAGCAGCTTAGACAGGTACGAGCAGTACTTC
CASSLDRYEQYF
>TRBJ2-3|-|TRBV11-2|TRBD2
TGTGCCAGCAGCTTAGTAAATAGAGCGGGAGTCGGCACAGATACGCAGTATTTT
CASSLVNRAGVGTDTQYF
>TRBJ2-7|-|TRBV4-2|TRBD2
TGTGCCAGCAGCCCAGAAATTGGACTAGCGGGAACCTCCTACGAGCAGTACTTC
CASSPEIGLAGTSYEQYF
>TRBJ1-2|-|TRBV3-1/TRBV3-2|TRBD1
TGTGCCAGCAGCCCCGGGACAGTGGATGGCTACACCTTC
CASSPGTVDGYTF
>TRBJ1-2|-|TRBV15|-
TGTGCCACCAGCAGAGATCTTCGACAGCTCGGCTACACCTTC
CATSRDLRQLGYTF
>TRBJ1-1|-|TRBV25-1|TRBD1
TGTGCCAGCAGTGAAGCCGGGACAGTAAGAACTGAAGCTTTCTTT
CASSEAGTVRTEAFF
>TRBJ2-5|-|TRBV5-1|-
TGCGCCAGCAGTGGGGAGGTACAAGAGACCCAGTACTTC
CASSGEVQETQYF
>TRBJ1-2|-|TRBV19|TRBD1
TGTGCCAGTAGTCCCCGACAGGGAAGGGACTATGGCTACACCTTC
CASSPRQGRDYGYTF
>TRBJ1-1|-|TRBV4-1|-
TGCGCCAGCAGCCACGGTGATTCTGAAGCTTTCTTT
CASSHGDSEAFF
>TRBJ2-5|-|TRBV7-2|-
TGTGCCAGCAGCTTTTCGACACCAGTGGAGACCCAGTACTTC
CASSFSTPVETQYF
>TRBJ2-2|-|TRBV5-1|TRBD1
TGCGCCAGCAGCTTACAGGGGGCTGAGACCGGGGAGCTGTTTTTT
CASSLQGAETGELFF
>TRBJ1-2|-|TRBV19|-
TGTGCCAGTAGATCGCTAGCGGCTATCGCCTACACCTTC
CASRSLAAIAYTF
>TRBJ2-7|-|TRBV15|TRBD2
TGTGCCACCAGCAGCCCCTTAGCGGGAGGCCTCTACGAGCAGTACTTC
CATSSPLAGGLYEQYF
>TRBJ2-7|-|TRBV20-1|-
TGCAGTGCTACCAACTACGAGCAGTACTTC
CSATNYEQYF
>TRBJ2-3|-|TRBV30|-
TGTGCCTGGAACAGGGTCACAGATACGCAGTATTTT
CAWNRVTDTQYF
>TRBJ2-7|few|TRBV3-1/TRBV3-2|TRBD1
TGTGCCAGCAGCCAAGTCCCGGGACAGGGGGTCTACGAGCAGTACTTC
CASSQVPGQGVYEQYF
>TRBJ2-5|-|TRBV18|-
TGTGCCAGCTCACCAGGGGCACAGCAAGAGACCCAGTACTTC
CASSPGAQQETQYF
>TRBJ1-6|few|TRBV6-6|-
TGTGCCAGCAGTTACGCAGGTGTTTATTCACCCCTCCACTTT
CASSYAGVYSPLHF
>TRBJ1-5|-|TRBV28|-
TGTGCCAGCTCTGGGGGCCGGCATCAGCCCCAGCATTTT
CASSGGRHQPQHF
>TRBJ1-5|-|TRBV11-2|-
TGTGCCAGCAGCCCCCTCGGGACACCCGATCAGCCCCAGCATTTT
CASSPLGTPDQPQHF
>TRBJ2-1|-|TRBV28|-
TGTGTAACGGGCAGGGGAACGGTTGAGCAGTTCTTC
CVTGRGTVEQFF
>TRBJ1-2|once|TRBV28|-
TGTGCCAGCAGTTTCGGGGGGGCGCGGGCGGCTGGAGGCTACACCTTC
CASSFGGARAAGGYTF
>TRBJ2-2|-|TRBV9|TRBD2
TGTGCCAGCAGCGTAGGGGCGGGAGGGATAAACACCGGGGAGCTGTTTTTT
CASSVGAGGINTGELFF
>TRBJ1-1|-|TRBV7-2|-
TGTGCCAGCAGCTTAGTGGAGGGGAATAGTGAAGCTTTCTTT
CASSLVEGNSEAFF
>TRBJ2-2|-|TRBV2|-
TGTGCCAGCAGAGGAGCTTTGAGTGTCGGGGAGCTGTTTTTT
CASRGALSVGELFF
>TRBJ2-7|few|TRBV7-9|-
TGTGCCAGCAGCTTAATCGGCGAGCAGTACTTC
CASSLIGEQYF
>TRBJ1-2|-|TRBV28|-
TGTGCCAGCAGTTTTGGCCCTTATGGCTACACCTTC
CASSFGPYGYTF
>TRBJ1-1|-|TRBV28|-
TGTGCCAGCAGTTTTTACCCGTCGGGAAACACTGAAGCTTTCTTT
CASSFYPSGNTEAFF
>TRBJ1-1|-|TRBV9|-
TGTGCCAGCAGCGTAGAGGGGGAAGGGAACACTGAAGCTTTCTTT
CASSVEGEGNTEAFF
>TRBJ2-7|once|TRBV28|TRBD2
TGTGCCAGCATCCGGACTAGCGGGAGATCCTACGAGCAGTACTTC
CASIRTSGRSYEQYF
>TRBJ2-2|-|TRBV27|-
TGTGCCAGCAAAGATAGCCTTCCGAACACCGGGGAGCTGTTTTTT
CASKDSLPNTGELFF
>TRBJ2-7|-|TRBV7-6|TRBD1
TGTGCCAGCAGCTCCTCGGACAGGGGGCCTTACGAGCAGTACTTC
CASSSSDRGPYEQYF
>TRBJ2-4|-|TRBV30|TRBD2
TGTGCCTGGAGTGGACTAGCGGGAGGGCAGGCCAAAAACATTCAGTACTTC
CAWSGLAGGQAKNIQYF
>TRBJ1-3|-|TRBV7-9|-
TGTGCCAGCAGCCCCCGAAGGGCGGGCCCGAGCTCTGGAAACACCATATATTTT
CASSPRRAGPSSGNTIYF
>TRBJ1-1|-|TRBV7-9|TRBD1
TGTGCCAGCAGCTTAATGGGACAGAGCACTGAAGCTTTCTTT
CASSLMGQSTEAFF
>TRBJ2-3|-|TRBV7-9|TRBD1
TGTGCCAGCAGCTTATCGCAGGGGGTCACAGATACGCAGTATTTT
CASSLSQGVTDTQYF
>TRBJ2-7|once|TRBV28|-
TGTGCCAGCACCCGGAGTGGGCAGGGTAGGTACGAGCAGTACTTC
CASTRSGQGRYEQYF
>TRBJ1-2|once|TRBV12-3/TRBV12-4|-
TGTGCCAGCTCTAAGGGGGGGAACTATGGCTACACCTTC
CASSKGGNYGYTF
>TRBJ1-5|once|TRBV28|TRBD1
TGTGCCAGCAGTCCCACCCAGGGGGCCCAGCCCCAGCATTTT
CASSPTQGAQPQHF
>TRBJ1-1|-|TRBV11-2|TRBD1
TGTGCCAGCAGCTTACGGGCAAGGGGGCAGGGGCCAGCTGAAGCTTTCTTT
CASSLRARGQGPAEAFF
>TRBJ1-1|-|TRBV29-1|-
TGCAGCATCTCTCGGGGGGTGAACTCTGAAGCTTTCTTT
CSISRGVNSEAFF
>TRBJ1-1|-|TRBV7-2|-
TGTGCCAGCAGCTTACCGATGGGAGTAACTGAAGCTTTCTTT
CASSLPMGVTEAFF
>TRBJ2-2|once|TRBV30|TRBD1
TGTGCCTGGGACAGGGATTTTTTGACCGGGGAGCTGTTTTTT
CAWDRDFLTGELFF
>TRBJ2-2|-|TRBV5-8|-
TGTGCCAGCAGCTCAGGACTCACAGCCTACGAAAACACCGGGGAGCTGTTTTTT
CASSSGLTAYENTGELFF
>TRBJ2-3|-|TRBV29-1|-
TGCAGCGTTGATGGTCAGGAGGACACAGATACGCAGTATTTT
CSVDGQEDTDTQYF
>TRBJ1-2|-|TRBV30|TRBD1
TGTGCCTGGAGTCGGACAGGGGGCGAAGAATATGGCTACACCTTC
CAWSRTGGEEYGYTF
>TRBJ2-5|-|TRBV11-2|-
TGTGCCAGCAGCTCCCCTGGTTGGGACTGGAAAGAGACCCAGTACTTC
CASSSPGWDWKETQYF
>TRBJ1-2|-|TRBV3-1/TRBV3-2|-
TGTGCCAGCAGCCAAGAATTTAGGACAGAACGGTATGGCTACACCTTC
CASSQEFRTERYGYTF